Following are 18 T cell receptor beta chains from one sample sequenced in a study of Graves' ophthalmopathy and Graves' hyperthyroidism. The TCR beta CDR3 regions underwent amplification from RNA transcripts. First-round RT-PCR with HTBI primers preceded a second-round multiplex PCR. One entry per CDR3 protein, called by TCRdb with MiXCR from the multiplex PCR reads. This table holds about 550,000 distinct CDR3 sequences, under 40% found once. Sequenced: peripheral blood or thyroid tissue (not recorded which). The source is an adult man with Graves' hyperthyroidism.

This chain links TRBV5-1 with TRBJ2-2; D unresolved. From germline, CDR1 is SGHRS and CDR2 YFSETQ. The V end was cut by 0 bases, the J end by 0 bases, with 6 bases between. The CDR3 sequence is 15 residues long. In nucleotides, the CDR3 is TGCGCCAGCAGCTTGGCAGTGGCGAACACCGGGGAGCTGTTTTTT. Translated, it gives CASSLAVANTGELFF.

A note on this clonotype: This may come from a read error, since a much larger clone is one base off. The rearrangement links TRBV12-3 or TRBV12-4 to TRBJ1-5; weak D call: TRBD1 (6 bases). V was shortened by 1 base and J by 3 bases, with 13 bases between the two germline ends. This CDR3 spans 16 amino acids. The CDR3 DNA reads TGTGCCAGCAGTTTAGGGAGTGGACAGCTCAATCAGCCCCAGCATTTT. Protein: CASSLGSGQLNQPQHF.

The chain is built from TRBV7-9 and TRBJ2-3; 8 nucleotides align to TRBD2. The CDR3 totals 19 residues. Per germline, CDR1 SEHNR and CDR2 FQNEAQ (reference sequence). J was trimmed by 1 base and V by 5 bases; bases with no gene match: 17. The CDR3 loop reads CASSPQLWAGGVGTDTQYF. For the CDR3, the DNA is TGTGCCAGCAGCCCCCAGTTGTGGGCGGGGGGAGTCGGCACAGATACGCAGTATTTT. Combining the CDR3 with reference TRBV7-9 and TRBJ2-3 gives the whole variable domain DTGVSQNPRHKITKRGQNVTFRCDPISEHNRLYWYRQTLGQGPEFLTYFQNEAQLEKSRLLSDRFSAERPKGSFSTLEIQRTEQGDSAMYLCASSPQLWAGGVGTDTQYFGPGTRLTVL.

J is TRBJ1-1 and V is TRBV5-4; D possibly corresponds to TRBD1 (5 bases). CDR1 and CDR2 (germline): SGHNT, YYREEE (reference sequence). V lost 6 bases to trimming and J lost 1 base, with 10 bases between them. The CDR3 covers 13 residues. The CDR3 DNA reads TGTGCCAGCAAATCCGACAGGAACACTGAAGCTTTCTTT. Protein sequence: CASKSDRNTEAFF. The full variable domain, rest sourced from reference TRBV5-4 and TRBJ1-1, is ETGVTQSPTHLIKTRGQQVTLRCSSQSGHNTVSWYQQALGQGPQFIFQYYREEENGRGNFPPRFSGLQFPNYSSELNVNALELDDSALYLCASKSDRNTEAFFGQGTRLTVV.

Only one count was recorded for this clonotype. The rearrangement uses TRBV10-3 and TRBJ2-2; 9 bases fit TRBD2. The CDR3 totals 16 residues. CDR1 and CDR2 from the germline V gene are ENHRY and SYGVKD. V gave up 0 bases and J gave up 3 bases; unmatched junction bases: 2. CDR3 residues: CAISESTSGYTGELFF. CDR3 nucleotides: TGTGCCATCAGTGAGTCGACTAGCGGTTACACCGGGGAGCTGTTTTTT.

This clonotype was seen only a few times. The rearrangement joins TRBV19 to TRBJ2-7; TRBD1 might be the D (7 bases). The germline V and J ends were trimmed by 8 bases and 3 bases, with 11 bases remaining between them. Germline lookup yields CDR1 LNHDA and CDR2 SQIVND (reference sequence). This CDR3 is 12 amino acids long. CDR3 residues: CASGRGDYEQYF. CDR3 coding DNA: TGTGCCAGTGGCAGGGGGGACTACGAGCAGTACTTC.

The chain uses TRBV10-3 and TRBJ2-7; TRBD2 matches 13 bases. The DNA end lines up better with TRBJ2-1; the J call may be wrong. The CDR3 totals 15 residues. Germline CDR1 and CDR2: ENHRY and SYGVKD. The CDR3 nucleotides are TGTGCCATCAGTGTACTAGCGGGAGGGAGCGATGAGCAGTTCTTC. This gives the protein CAISVLAGGSDEQFF.

This clonotype has ten or more counts. The chain is built from TRBV12-3 or TRBV12-4 and TRBJ2-2, with 7 bases that match TRBD2. V lost 5 bases to trimming and J lost 7 bases; unmatched junction nucleotides: 13. The CDR3 sequence is 16 residues long. DNA of the CDR3: TGTGCCAGCAGTCTTGGGGGAGGGAATGAGGTCGGGGAGCTGTTTTTT. Its translation is CASSLGGGNEVGELFF.

The CDR3: CANRTSGGLNQPQHF. The CDR3 DNA sequence: TGTGCCAACAGGACCAGCGGGGGGCTGAATCAGCCCCAGCATTTT. This chain connects TRBV6-1 to TRBJ1-5; TRBD1 is a possible D gene (6 bases). The CDR3 extends over 15 amino acids. V shed 10 bases and J shed 4 bases, with 20 bases lying between them. Germline CDR1 reads MNHNS; CDR2 reads SASEGT.

Ten or more counts support this clonotype. V gene TRBV6-5 combines with J gene TRBJ1-2; D may be TRBD1 (6 bases). There are 13 residues in the CDR3. V was pared by 2 bases and J by 10 bases, with 14 bases between. The germline CDR1 and CDR2 sequences are MNHEY and SVGAGI. CDR3 residues: CASSYAQGMSYTF. The CDR3 bases are TGTGCCAGCAGTTACGCCCAGGGGATGTCCTACACCTTC.

A note on this clonotype: This could be a read error, since a much larger clone is one nucleotide away. The gene calls are TRBV5-6 and TRBJ2-5, with unresolved D. The CDR3 spans 14 residues. Germline V gene data show CDR1 as SGHDT and CDR2 as YYEEEE. CDR3 nucleotides: TGTGCCAGCAGCTTGCGGAGACACCAAGAGACCCAGTGCTTC. This sequence encodes CASSLRRHQETQCF.

V and J are TRBV7-9 and TRBJ2-1; D not resolved. The V and J ends lost 5 bases and 7 bases respectively, with 12 bases between them. The CDR3 has 13 residues. Germline V lookup: CDR1 SEHNR, CDR2 FQNEAQ (reference sequence). The CDR3 sequence is CASSPPLENEQFF. As DNA, the CDR3 is TGTGCCAGCAGCCCCCCGCTAGAGAATGAGCAGTTCTTC.

There are a few counts of this clonotype. The chain uses TRBV29-1 and TRBJ2-1, with 10 positions matching TRBD2. The CDR3 consists of 15 residues. The V gene end was trimmed by 3 bases and the J gene end by 6 bases; junction bases not matched to a gene: 8. Germline values: CDR1 SQVTM, CDR2 ANQGSEA. The CDR3 sequence is CSVDASGSAANEQFF. The CDR3 DNA sequence: TGCAGCGTTGACGCTAGCGGGAGCGCTGCCAATGAGCAGTTCTTC.

V is TRBV4-1 and J is TRBJ1-5; TRBD1 matches at 7 bases. With 4 bases clipped from V and 6 bases from J, the junction kept 9 bases outside the gene matches. Per the germline V gene, CDR1 is MGHRA and CDR2 is YSYEKL. This CDR3 has 15 residues. DNA for the CDR3: TGCGCCAGCAGCCGACTGACAGGGCCCGGTCAGCCCCAGCATTTT. As protein: CASSRLTGPGQPQHF.

The V call is TRBV6-5, the J call TRBJ2-7; 11 bases match TRBD1. CDR3 length: 13 amino acids. Per the germline V gene, CDR1 is MNHEY and CDR2 is SVGAGI. Trimming cost V 7 bases and J 6 bases; bases outside gene matches: 5. CDR3 coding DNA: TGTGCCAGCAAGGGGACAGGGGGTTCCGAGCAGTACTTC. Amino acid sequence: CASKGTGGSEQYF.

This clonotype is a singleton in its sample. The V call is TRBV30, the J call TRBJ1-4, with D perhaps TRBD1 (6 bases). Germline V gene lookup returns CDR1 GTSNPN and CDR2 SVGIG (reference sequence). The CDR3 spans 14 residues. V lost 3 bases and J 8 bases, leaving 16 bases between the germline ends. The CDR3 DNA reads as TGTGCCTGGAGCCTACAGGGAAATCGGGAAAAACTGTTTTTT. Translating it yields CAWSLQGNREKLFF.

About this clonotype itself: Relative to the germline gene, one junction end is altered; a read error may explain this. The chain's CDR3 is CASSDPDGPTGGCTF. The CDR3 coding sequence is TGTGCCAGCAGTGATCCGGACGGTCCGACCGGGGGCTGCACCTTC. V and J are TRBV6-1 and TRBJ1-2; possible D gene TRBD1, 6 bases. The CDR3 loop spans 15 amino acids. Germline CDR1 reads MNHNS; CDR2 reads SASEGT.

In its sample, this clonotype was seen many times. The chain links TRBV12-3 or TRBV12-4 to TRBJ2-7, with D possibly TRBD1 on 5 matching bases. The CDR3 is 12 residues long. Trimming removed 6 bases from V and 3 bases from J, with 9 bases in between. The CDR3 bases are TGTGCCAGCAGCTTCGACAGCTACGAGCAGTACTTC. It encodes CASSFDSYEQYF.